A single sample is the source of the 28 T cell receptor beta chains below, sequenced in a study of blood T cells in healthy people across ages. With a J-beta primer mix and a sample-barcoded 5' primer, a second PCR ran about 7 to 11 cycles. TCRdb called the 5' RACE reads again in MiXCR, with one record for every CDR3 protein. The table has 1.5 million to 2 million distinct CDR3 sequences, 28% seen once. Specimen: blood. The receptors were sampled from a woman aged 30 to 39 in good health.

The rearrangement links TRBV3-1 to TRBJ2-3, with 7 bases that match TRBD2. Looked up from germline, CDR1 is LGHDT and CDR2 is YNNKEL (reference sequence). V shed 5 bases, J shed 3 bases, and the junction held 17 bases outside the gene matches. The CDR3 consists of 18 residues. As DNA, the CDR3 is TGTGCCAGCAGCATCCTCCCTTCGACTAGCACATCGACAGATACGCAGTATTTT. Translated: CASSILPSTSTSTDTQYF.

Comments on this clonotype: A junction boundary mismatches the germline segment, possibly from a read error. V is TRBV27 and J is TRBJ2-3; 9 positions match TRBD2. Germline loops: CDR1 MNHEY, CDR2 SMNVEV (reference sequence). This CDR3 comprises 14 residues. The CDR3 spells CASRRGGSQDRQYF. DNA of the CDR3: TGTGCCAGCAGGCGGGGGGGAAGTCAAGATAGGCAGTATTTT.

At least ten counts were recorded for this clonotype. The chain links TRBV18 to TRBJ2-7; 7 positions match TRBD1. Losses at the gene ends were 3 bases for V and 7 bases for J; bases not matched to a gene: 12. Germline-derived CDR1 and CDR2 are KGHSH and LQKENI. The CDR3 is 15 amino acids. CDR3 sequence reads: CASSPDAAQGREQYF. In DNA form, the CDR3 reads TGTGCCAGCTCACCTGATGCGGCACAGGGGAGAGAGCAGTACTTC.

This clonotype was picked up a small number of times. V gene TRBV5-1 combines with J gene TRBJ2-5, with a weak D call TRBD1 (5 bases). The V gene's germline CDR1 is SGHRS and CDR2 YFSETQ. The CDR3 is made up of 15 amino acids. Deletions cut 0 bases from V and 4 bases from J, with 13 bases between. The DNA for the CDR3 is TGCGCCAGCAGCTTGGAAGGGGCGTTTGTAGAGACCCAGTACTTC. Protein product: CASSLEGAFVETQYF. Variable domain in full (rest from reference TRBV5-1 and TRBJ2-5): KAGVTQTPRYLIKTRGQQVTLSCSPISGHRSVSWYQQTPGQGLQFLFEYFSETQRNKGNFPGRFSGRQFSNSRSEMNVSTLELGDSALYLCASSLEGAFVETQYFGPGTRLLVL.

This clonotype occurred many times. V is TRBV18 and J is TRBJ2-7; a weak D match, TRBD1 (7 bases). Germline V CDR1 and CDR2: KGHSH, LQKENI. This CDR3 is built from 14 residues. Trimming removed 6 bases at V and 7 bases at J, with 19 bases between. CDR3 DNA: TGTGCCAGCTCTCCAGGGGGGCAGGGCGGTGAGCAGTACTTC. It yields the protein CASSPGGQGGEQYF.

The sample holds many counts of this clonotype. V usage is TRBV29-1 and J usage is TRBJ1-1; D remains unclear. This CDR3 is 12 amino acids long. The V and J ends lost 6 bases and 1 base respectively, with 9 bases between them. Germline CDR1 and CDR2: SQVTM and ANQGSEA. The CDR3 here is CSVGGRNTEAFF. Written as DNA, the CDR3 is TGCAGCGTGGGAGGACGGAACACTGAAGCTTTCTTT.

The gene calls are TRBV3-1 and TRBJ2-5, with 9 nucleotides matching TRBD2. Germline loops: CDR1 LGHDT, CDR2 YNNKEL (reference sequence). There are 16 residues in the CDR3. The V gene end was trimmed by 4 bases and the J gene end by 4 bases; junction bases not matched to a gene: 10. CDR3: CASSRGLAMLSETQYF. The CDR3 DNA is TGTGCCAGCAGCCGCGGACTAGCGATGTTGTCAGAGACCCAGTACTTC.

This clonotype has just a few counts. The genes are TRBV29-1 and TRBJ2-7, with D perhaps matching TRBD1 or TRBD2 (5 bases each). The V gene's germline CDR1 is SQVTM and CDR2 ANQGSEA. The V end was cut by 6 bases, the J end by 7 bases, with 13 bases between. CDR3 length: 11 amino acids. The CDR3 reads CSVRDPREQYF. CDR3 bases: TGCAGCGTCCGGGACCCAAGGGAGCAGTACTTC.

The chain has TRBV10-2 and TRBJ2-5; D gene unclear. Trimming removed 10 bases from V and 2 bases from J, with 17 bases in between. Germline CDR1 WSHSY, CDR2 SAAADI. The CDR3 has 14 amino acids. CDR3 sequence: CATNQPGYQETQYF. In DNA form, the CDR3 reads TGCGCCACCAACCAACCAGGCTATCAAGAGACCCAGTACTTC.

The CDR3 here is CASSWSGGPAGVSTDTQYF. Written as DNA, the CDR3 is TGTGCCAGCAGTTGGAGCGGGGGGCCCGCCGGGGTGAGCACAGATACGCAGTATTTT. The chain recombines TRBV27 with TRBJ2-3; 9 nucleotides agree with TRBD2. From germline, CDR1 is MNHEY and CDR2 SMNVEV (reference sequence). The CDR3 loop spans 19 amino acids. The trim removed 4 bases at V and 0 bases at J, leaving 14 bases unmatched.

This clonotype has more than one count but fewer than ten. The rearrangement links TRBV12-3 or TRBV12-4 to TRBJ1-1, with 7 bases identical to TRBD1. J lost 3 bases, V lost 10 bases, and 8 bases had no gene match. The CDR3 is made up of 13 amino acids. The CDR3: CATRDSLYTEAFF. CDR3 coding DNA: TGTGCCACCCGGGACAGCCTTTACACTGAAGCTTTCTTT.

This clonotype was detected only a few times. V gene TRBV10-3 combines with J gene TRBJ1-4; D not resolved. Germline V CDR1 and CDR2: ENHRY, SYGVKD. Trimming stripped 3 bases from V and 8 bases from J, with 13 bases between. The CDR3 has 14 amino acids. CDR3 in DNA: TGTGCCATCAGTGATGAGACAAGTAAGGAAAAACTGTTTTTT. As protein: CAISDETSKEKLFF.

This clonotype occurred a few times. V usage is TRBV29-1 and J usage is TRBJ1-1; a possible D gene is TRBD1 (5 bases). The germline V gene encodes CDR1 SQVTM and CDR2 ANQGSEA. The CDR3 sequence is 11 residues long. Trimming left V 7 bases short and J 5 bases short, with 11 bases between. The DNA for the CDR3 is TGCAGCGATGCAGGGAGGACTGAAGCTTTCTTT. It is translated as CSDAGRTEAFF.

This clonotype was counted at least ten times. The chain couples TRBV5-1 to TRBJ2-7; D may be TRBD1 (6 bases). The CDR3 is 14 amino acids. Trimming left V 0 bases short and J 6 bases short, with 13 bases between. Germline-derived CDR1 and CDR2 are SGHRS and YFSETQ. The DNA of the CDR3 is TGCGCCAGCAGCTTGGAAGCAGGGACACGCGAGCAGTACTTC. It translates to CASSLEAGTREQYF. The full variable domain, rest sourced from reference TRBV5-1 and TRBJ2-7, is KAGVTQTPRYLIKTRGQQVTLSCSPISGHRSVSWYQQTPGQGLQFLFEYFSETQRNKGNFPGRFSGRQFSNSRSEMNVSTLELGDSALYLCASSLEAGTREQYFGPGTRLTVT.

The V call is TRBV28, the J call TRBJ2-7, with D unclear. V lost 9 bases and J 2 bases, leaving 20 bases between the germline ends. Germline V gene lookup returns CDR1 MDHEN and CDR2 SYDVKM. The CDR3 covers 15 residues. For the CDR3, the DNA is TGTGCCAGTCTAGACCAAACCCAGCGTCCCTACGAGCAGTACTTC. Residues: CASLDQTQRPYEQYF.

This clonotype was seen ten or more times. V gene TRBV10-3 combines with J gene TRBJ2-5, with D perhaps matching TRBD2 (6 bases). The CDR3 consists of 15 residues. Germline CDR1 and CDR2: ENHRY and SYGVKD. Trimming removed 4 bases at V and 4 bases at J, with 16 bases between. The CDR3 here is CAISGTEGRGETQYF. For the CDR3, the DNA is TGTGCCATCAGTGGGACGGAGGGGAGAGGAGAGACCCAGTACTTC.

The V and J genes are TRBV28 and TRBJ2-2; D may be TRBD2 (6 bases). This CDR3 has 16 residues. The germline V and J ends were trimmed by 3 bases and 5 bases, with 16 bases remaining between them. Germline CDR1 MDHEN, CDR2 SYDVKM. The CDR3 region is CASSFSGRRRTGELFF. The CDR3 DNA is TGTGCCAGCAGTTTTAGCGGCAGGAGAAGGACCGGGGAGCTGTTTTTT.

This clonotype was found a few times. This rearrangement joins TRBV7-2 to TRBJ2-1; 8 nucleotides line up with TRBD2. Germline lookup yields CDR1 SGHTA and CDR2 FQGNSA. There are 16 residues in the CDR3. V gave up 1 base and J gave up 8 bases; unmatched junction bases: 10. CDR3 protein: CASSLVLAGLRDEQFF. CDR3 coding DNA: TGTGCCAGCAGCTTAGTGTTAGCGGGATTACGGGATGAGCAGTTCTTC.

This CDR3 reads CASSLGQGYGEQYF. Written as DNA, the CDR3 is TGTGCCAGCAGCTTAGGTCAGGGTTATGGCGAGCAGTACTTC. The chain combines TRBV7-9 with TRBJ2-7; perhaps TRBD1 as D (5 bases). This CDR3 is built from 14 residues. Trimming left V 1 base short and J 6 bases short, with 13 bases between. Germline values: CDR1 SEHNR, CDR2 FQNEAQ (reference sequence).

The chain joins TRBV2 to TRBJ2-5; D is possibly TRBD2 (6 bases). Trimming cost V 3 bases and J 2 bases, with 19 bases left between them. This CDR3 contains 17 residues. CDR1 SNHLY and CDR2 FYNNEI come from the germline V gene. The CDR3 is CASSDDASEALQETQYF. DNA of the CDR3: TGTGCCAGCAGTGATGACGCTAGCGAGGCTCTTCAAGAGACCCAGTACTTC.

This clonotype was counted a few times. The J gene is TRBJ2-7, the V gene TRBV6-6, with D perhaps assigned TRBD1 or TRBD2 (5 bases each). The CDR3 runs 14 residues. Germline CDR1 MNHNY, CDR2 SVGAGI (reference sequence). V was cut by 8 bases and J by 3 bases, with 17 bases left in between. The CDR3 DNA follows: TGTGCCAGCGGTGATGGGGGAAACGACTACGAGCAGTACTTC. Translating it yields CASGDGGNDYEQYF.

The table lists this clonotype with a few counts. This chain connects TRBV29-1 to TRBJ1-3; tentative D call: TRBD1 (5 bases). V was cut by 4 bases and J by 8 bases, with 9 bases left in between. The V gene's germline CDR1 is SQVTM and CDR2 ANQGSEA. This CDR3 is built from 11 residues. The CDR3 region is CSVAGQDTIYF. The DNA of the CDR3 is TGCAGCGTTGCAGGGCAGGACACCATATATTTT.

The gene calls are TRBV9 and TRBJ1-6; weak D call: TRBD1 (5 bases). V lost 4 bases and J 9 bases, leaving 23 bases between the germline ends. This CDR3 region has 17 residues. Germline values: CDR1 SGDLS, CDR2 YYNGEE. The CDR3 here is CASSPLTDISWASPLHF. Written as DNA, the CDR3 is TGTGCCAGCAGCCCTCTAACGGACATTTCCTGGGCTTCACCCCTCCACTTT.

This clonotype was observed a few times. The chain has TRBV11-1 and TRBJ2-7; 10 bases map to TRBD1. The J segment lost 5 bases and the V segment lost 3 bases, leaving 7 bases of the junction unmatched. The V gene's germline CDR1 is SGHAT and CDR2 FQDESV (reference sequence). The CDR3 has 15 amino acids. CDR3 DNA sequence: TGTGCCAGCAGCTTCACTGGGACAGGGGCAAACGAGCAGTACTTC. It specifies CASSFTGTGANEQYF.

In its sample, this clonotype was seen many times. The chain couples TRBV6-1 to TRBJ2-7; D is perhaps TRBD2 (5 bases). The V end was cut by 5 bases, the J end by 2 bases, with 13 bases between. This CDR3 has 14 amino acids. Per germline, CDR1 MNHNS and CDR2 SASEGT. The CDR3, as DNA: TGTGCCAGCAGTAGAGGGCTGGGGACCTACGAGCAGTACTTC. As protein: CASSRGLGTYEQYF.

This clonotype was observed many times. V usage is TRBV5-1 and J usage is TRBJ1-2; 11 positions match TRBD1. Per germline, CDR1 SGHRS and CDR2 YFSETQ. After removal of 4 bases from V and 3 bases from J, the junction contained 5 bases not matched to a gene. The length of the CDR3 is 15 residues. The CDR3 is CASSAGQGADYGYTF. The CDR3 DNA reads TGCGCCAGCAGCGCAGGACAGGGGGCAGACTATGGCTACACCTTC.

The J gene is TRBJ1-1, the V gene TRBV30; D remains ambiguous. The germline gives CDR1 GTSNPN, CDR2 SVGIG (reference sequence). The CDR3 length is 12 residues. The CDR3 spells CAGGRRTPEAFF. The CDR3 DNA is TGTGCGGGAGGCAGACGAACGCCTGAAGCTTTCTTT.

This clonotype was found many times. This chain connects TRBV7-2 to TRBJ2-7, with 9 positions matching TRBD1. Germline trimming cut 1 base from V and 6 bases from J; bases unmatched to any gene: 4. This CDR3 spans 14 amino acids. Germline CDR1 SGHTA, CDR2 FQGNSA. CDR3 sequence reads: CASSLVQGAGEQYF. The CDR3 DNA sequence: TGTGCCAGCAGCTTAGTACAGGGGGCTGGCGAGCAGTACTTC.